The entry below describes one T cell receptor (beta chain). The method was immunoSEQ multiplex PCR; TCRdb's version includes in-frame clones alone and lacks a portion of them. Of about 89,000 clones listed, around three quarters were seen once; the top ten hold over 40%. The V gene's germline CDR1 is MNHEY and CDR2 SVGEGT. The length of the CDR3 is 15 residues. V was clipped by 6 bases and J by 6 bases; unmatched bases: 9. This specimen comes from a study of blood T cell repertoires in COVID-19. The sequencing sample was made of peripheral blood. This TCR was recovered from a human donor in a cohort sampled during active COVID-19. This rearrangement joins TRBV6-2 or TRBV6-3 to TRBJ2-1; TRBD2 matches at 9 bases. The CDR3 DNA follows: TGTGCCAGCAGCGCGGGAGGGCCGAGTCTCAATGAGCAGTTCTTC. Protein sequence: CASSAGGPSLNEQFF.